This T cell receptor beta chain was sequenced in a study of T cells in Graves' hyperthyroidism and ophthalmopathy. J was trimmed by 2 bases and V by 4 bases; bases with no gene match: 6. Germline V gene data show CDR1 as SGHDT and CDR2 as YYEEEE. The CDR3 extends over 15 amino acids. Study outcomes and limitations: Most thyroid-expanded clonotypes above 0.001 were also found in blood.

Template material for amplifying TCR beta CDR3 regions consisted of RNA transcripts. First-round RT-PCR targeting the TCR CDR3 was performed with the HTBI primer set. TCRdb re-called the multiplex PCR reads with MiXCR, one entry per CDR3 protein. The profile shows nearly 600,000 distinct CDR3 sequences, 14% of them singletons. About this clonotype itself: What it recognizes is unknown.

Hyperthyroidism had been newly diagnosed in patients aged 18 to 65, and its duration was under 2 months. Criteria for exclusion of patients were uncontrolled infection, other autoimmune disease, pregnancy or lactation. Isolation of PBMCs was performed on roughly 9 ml fresh peripheral blood. The chain recombines TRBV5-6 with TRBJ1-3; 7 positions match TRBD1. The sample taken for sequencing was blood. This sequence was found in a woman in her 30s with Graves' hyperthyroidism that later progressed to Graves' ophthalmopathy. The CDR3 DNA sequence: TGTGCCAGCAGCCGCGGGACAGTACCTGGAAACACCATATATTTT. Protein: CASSRGTVPGNTIYF.